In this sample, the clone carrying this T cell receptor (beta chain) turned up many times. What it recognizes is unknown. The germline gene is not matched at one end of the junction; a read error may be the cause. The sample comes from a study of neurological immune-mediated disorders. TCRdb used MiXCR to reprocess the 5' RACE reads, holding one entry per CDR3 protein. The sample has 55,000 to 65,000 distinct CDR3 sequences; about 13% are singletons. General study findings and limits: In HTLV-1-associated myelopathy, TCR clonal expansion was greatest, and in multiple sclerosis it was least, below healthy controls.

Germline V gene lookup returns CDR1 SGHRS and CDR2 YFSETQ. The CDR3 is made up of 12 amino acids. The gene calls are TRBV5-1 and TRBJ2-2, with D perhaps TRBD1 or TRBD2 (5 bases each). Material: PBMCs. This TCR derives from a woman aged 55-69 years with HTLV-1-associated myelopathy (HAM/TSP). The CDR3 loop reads CAGGRAFGKLFF. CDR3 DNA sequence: TGCGCCGGGGGACGGGCGTTCGGGAAGCTGTTTTTT.